Listed here is a single TCR beta chain. The repertoire was sequenced with immunoSEQ multiplex PCR; TCRdb's copy has only in-frame clones and lacks some. The data show tens of thousands of clones, with 80% seen just once and roughly a fifth held by the top ten. The CDR3 covers 13 residues. Trimming stripped 5 bases from V and 6 bases from J, with 13 bases between. Germline V gives CDR1 MNHEY, CDR2 SVGAGI. This sample stems from a study of blood T cell repertoires in COVID-19. Input material: peripheral blood. V usage is TRBV6-5 and J usage is TRBJ1-1; D gene unclear. This clonotype was obtained from a woman older than 75 with acute or convalescent COVID-19. The CDR3 here is CASSNTRGAEAFF. For the CDR3, the DNA is TGTGCCAGCAGTAATACACGGGGAGCTGAAGCTTTCTTT.